This T cell receptor (beta chain) was documented in a study of blood T cells in healthy people across ages. This CDR3 is 12 amino acids long. CDR1 DFQATT and CDR2 SNEGSKA come from the germline V gene (reference sequence). Alongside a J-beta primer mix, a sample-barcoded 5' primer served in a second PCR lasting about 7 to 12 cycles. Via MiXCR, TCRdb re-called the 5' RACE reads, giving one row per CDR3 protein. The sample lists hundreds of thousands of distinct CDR3 sequences; around a fifth were seen once. The study isolated at least 6.5 million PBMCs from each sample. The clonotype comes from a man in his 70s in good health. Sequenced input: blood. The chain couples TRBV20-1 to TRBJ2-1; 9 positions agree with TRBD2. The J call could be wrong; TRBJ2-7 is a better fit for the DNA end. As DNA, the CDR3 is TGCAGTGCTAGTGCGGGAGGGCTGGAGCAGTACTTC. Translated: CSASAGGLEQYF.